Reported below is one T cell receptor (beta chain). Profiled with immunoSEQ multiplex PCR; TCRdb holds only in-frame clones, not every one. The data show tens of thousands of clones, approximately 88% seen once. The sample belongs to a study of control samples from healthy donors and cancer patients. This CDR3 is 15 amino acids long. Looked up from germline, CDR1 is MDHEN and CDR2 is SYDVKM. V lost 2 bases to trimming and J lost 8 bases, with 13 bases between them. The rearrangement links TRBV28 to TRBJ1-6; D may be TRBD1 (5 bases). The sequenced material came from PBMCs. The clonotype originates from a man aged 70-80 years with lung cancer. The CDR3 region is CASSLAGGSYSPLHF. The CDR3, as DNA: TGTGCCAGCAGTTTAGCCGGGGGATCCTATTCACCCCTCCACTTT.